The rows below give T cell receptor beta chains drawn from one sample of a study of T cell changes during pregnancy in multiple sclerosis. Some clones are missing from TCRdb's copy, which holds only in-frame ones; the method was immunoSEQ multiplex PCR. The sample has just over 30,000 clones, about nine tenths seen once. Sequenced material: CD8+ T cells from peripheral blood mononuclear cells, taken in the first trimester of pregnancy. The source is a female donor with multiple sclerosis, enrolled in a pregnancy study. Both conserved end residues are part of each CDR3. The order of the fields is J gene, V gene, clone size, D gene, CDR3 protein, CDR3 DNA. A D gene is named only where the DNA matches it firmly. Some rows mark clone size as missing; the rest say once, few, many or name a class of expanded clone.

>TRBJ2-3|TRBV11-1|.|.
CASSLVADSDTQYF
TGTGCCAGCAGCTTAGTCGCAGACTCGGATACGCAGTATTTT
>TRBJ1-1|TRBV7-6|.|.
CASSLSVNTEAFF
TGTGCCAGCAGCTTATCTGTGAACACTGAAGCTTTCTTT
>TRBJ1-2|TRBV4-1|.|.
CASSQEPGIGYGYTF
TGCGCCAGCAGCCAAGAGCCGGGAATCGGCTATGGCTACACCTTC
>TRBJ2-7|TRBV5-1|.|.
CASSADKTYEQYF
TGCGCCAGCAGCGCGGACAAGACCTACGAGCAGTACTTC
>TRBJ2-3|TRBV27|.|.
CASSKEGAGTDTQYF
TGTGCCAGCAGTAAGGAGGGAGCAGGCACAGATACGCAGTATTTT
>TRBJ2-1|TRBV11-2|once|TRBD2
CASSLRLAGSSYNEQFF
TGTGCCAGCAGCCTGAGACTAGCGGGCAGCTCCTACAATGAGCAGTTCTTC
>TRBJ2-5|TRBV2|.|.
CASSEAPARETQYF
TGTGCCAGCAGTGAAGCGCCAGCTAGGGAGACCCAGTACTTC
>TRBJ2-7|TRBV27|.|TRBD1
CASSFGQGAGFVAYEQYF
TGTGCCAGCAGTTTTGGACAGGGGGCCGGTTTCGTCGCCTACGAGCAGTACTTC
>TRBJ1-5|TRBV2|.|.
CASSEFAPEPQHF
TGTGCCAGCAGTGAATTTGCCCCGGAGCCCCAGCATTTT
>TRBJ2-3|TRBV6-1|once|TRBD2
CASSELRGGPDTQYF
TGTGCCAGCAGTGAATTGCGGGGGGGTCCAGATACGCAGTATTTT
>TRBJ2-7|TRBV27|.|.
CATRRDSTPYEQYF
TGTGCCACCAGAAGAGACAGTACCCCCTACGAGCAGTACTTC
>TRBJ2-7|TRBV6-5|.|TRBD2
CASSYSRLAGYEQYF
TGTGCCAGCAGTTACTCGCGACTAGCGGGCTACGAGCAGTACTTC
>TRBJ2-4|TRBV7-9|.|.
CASSSSVGKNIQYF
TGTGCCAGCAGCTCGAGCGTGGGCAAAAACATTCAGTACTTC
>TRBJ1-4|TRBV4-1|.|TRBD1
CASSPPSTGLPNEKLFF
TGCGCCAGCAGCCCACCATCGACAGGGCTCCCTAATGAAAAACTGTTTTTT
>TRBJ1-5|TRBV19|medium-sized|.
CASSMISDWQPQHF
TGTGCCAGTAGTATGATCTCAGATTGGCAGCCCCAGCATTTT
>TRBJ2-3|TRBV6-6|.|.
CASSYFFLSDTQYF
TGTGCCAGCAGTTACTTTTTTCTGTCGGATACGCAGTATTTT
>TRBJ2-7|TRBV19|few|.
CASSLHAAYEQYF
TGTGCCAGTAGTTTACACGCAGCCTACGAGCAGTACTTC
>TRBJ1-2|TRBV4-3|.|.
CASSQDWGTSNYGYTF
TGCGCCAGCAGCCAAGATTGGGGGACATCGAACTATGGCTACACCTTC
>TRBJ2-7|TRBV5-1|.|TRBD2
CASSAGDLSYEQYF
TGCGCCAGCAGCGCGGGGGACCTCTCCTACGAGCAGTACTTC
>TRBJ1-4|TRBV7-2|.|.
CASSSTREANEKLFF
TGTGCCAGCAGCTCCACCAGGGAGGCTAATGAAAAACTGTTTTTT
>TRBJ1-6|TRBV15|.|.
CATSRDLLDRKSSYNSPLHF
TGTGCCACCAGCAGAGATCTTCTGGACAGAAAGAGCTCCTATAATTCACCCCTCCACTTT
>TRBJ2-5|TRBV6-1|.|.
CASSEGRGQETQYF
TGTGCCAGCAGTGAGGGCAGGGGTCAAGAGACCCAGTACTTC
>TRBJ2-7|TRBV30|.|TRBD1
CAWSRTGSAEQYF
TGTGCCTGGTCTAGGACAGGGTCGGCCGAGCAGTACTTC
>TRBJ1-6|TRBV27|.|TRBD1
CASSLTGAGNSPLHF
TGTGCCAGCAGTCTAACAGGGGCAGGGAATTCACCCCTCCACTTT
>TRBJ2-5|TRBV4-3|.|TRBD2
CASSQDLAGVETQYF
TGCGCCAGCAGCCAAGATCTAGCGGGGGTTGAGACCCAGTACTTC
>TRBJ2-1|TRBV28|.|TRBD2
CASSLIAGYNEQFF
TGTGCCAGCAGTTTAATAGCGGGGTACAATGAGCAGTTCTTC
>TRBJ1-5|TRBV6-9|.|.
CASSLEEWDQPQHF
TGTGCCAGCAGTTTGGAGGAATGGGATCAGCCCCAGCATTTT
>TRBJ1-1|TRBV4-3|.|.
CASSQGAANTEAFF
TGCGCCAGCAGCCAAGGGGCAGCGAACACTGAAGCTTTCTTT
>TRBJ1-1|TRBV6-5|.|.
CASTKGGDLNTEAFF
TGTGCCAGCACCAAAGGCGGGGACCTGAACACTGAAGCTTTCTTT
>TRBJ2-7|TRBV19|.|TRBD2
CASGGPSGRSYEQYF
TGTGCCAGCGGCGGGCCTAGCGGGAGATCCTACGAGCAGTACTTC
>TRBJ2-1|TRBV5-1|.|.
CASSLSGYNEQFF
TGCGCCAGCAGCTTGTCGGGGTACAATGAGCAGTTCTTC
>TRBJ2-5|TRBV5-1|.|TRBD2
CASSLDGLAGAGETQYF
TGCGCCAGCAGCTTAGACGGACTAGCGGGAGCCGGAGAGACCCAGTACTTC
>TRBJ1-4|TRBV7-9|large|.
CATQGTMNEKLFF
TGTGCCACCCAGGGGACGATGAATGAAAAACTGTTTTTT
>TRBJ1-1|TRBV19|.|TRBD1
CASSARGQMNTEAFF
TGTGCCAGTAGTGCGAGGGGACAGATGAACACTGAAGCTTTCTTT
>TRBJ2-3|TRBV9|.|.
CASSVVGGRTVTDTQYF
TGTGCCAGCAGCGTTGTTGGGGGCCGCACCGTCACAGATACGCAGTATTTT
>TRBJ2-1|TRBV6-1|.|.
CASKGSGLYNEQFF
TGTGCCAGCAAGGGTAGCGGACTATACAATGAGCAGTTCTTC
>TRBJ2-4|TRBV27|.|.
CASSLETPDVDKNIQYF
TGTGCCAGCAGTTTAGAGACACCCGACGTCGACAAAAACATTCAGTACTTC
>TRBJ1-1|TRBV7-9|.|.
CASSGEQMNTEAFF
TGTGCCAGCAGCGGGGAGCAGATGAACACTGAAGCTTTCTTT
>TRBJ1-1|TRBV28|few|.
CASSFIPGKEAFF
TGTGCCAGCAGTTTCATACCAGGGAAGGAAGCTTTCTTT
>TRBJ1-1|TRBV6-4|.|.
CASSDGGGAIKTEAFF
TGTGCCAGCAGTGACGGGGGGGGCGCGATTAAGACTGAAGCTTTCTTT
>TRBJ1-1|TRBV7-8|.|.
CASSLTGPNTEAFF
TGTGCCAGCAGCCTTACAGGGCCGAACACTGAAGCTTTCTTT
>TRBJ1-3|TRBV7-2|.|.
CASSSHREISGNTIYF
TGTGCCAGCAGCTCCCACAGGGAGATTAGCGGAAACACCATATATTTT
>TRBJ2-3|TRBV5-1|.|TRBD1
CASRIRGSTDTQYF
TGCGCCAGCAGGATCAGGGGGTCGACAGATACGCAGTATTTT
>TRBJ2-5|TRBV4-3|.|TRBD1
CASSQGTVGGETQYF
TGCGCCAGCAGCCAGGGGACAGTCGGTGGAGAGACCCAGTACTTC
>TRBJ2-5|TRBV2|.|TRBD1
CASSVGQGVGTAQETQYF
TGTGCCAGCAGTGTGGGACAGGGAGTGGGGACCGCGCAAGAGACCCAGTACTTC
>TRBJ1-1|TRBV11-2|.|.
CASSLAGMNTEAFF
TGTGCCAGCAGCTTAGCGGGTATGAACACTGAAGCTTTCTTT
>TRBJ2-7|TRBV10-3|.|TRBD2
CATSPSGGGEQYF
TGTGCCACCAGTCCCAGCGGGGGCGGGGAGCAGTACTTC
>TRBJ2-3|TRBV6-4|few|TRBD2
CASSVAGDGDTQYF
TGTGCCAGCAGTGTAGCGGGAGATGGAGATACGCAGTATTTT
>TRBJ1-1|TRBV29-1|.|.
CSVLSGNTEAFF
TGCAGCGTTCTTTCAGGGAACACTGAAGCTTTCTTT
>TRBJ2-1|TRBV27|.|.
CASSSPGVNNEQFF
TGTGCCAGCAGTTCCCCCGGGGTAAACAATGAGCAGTTCTTC
>TRBJ2-1|TRBV27|.|TRBD2
CASSRSGGAGFF
TGTGCCAGCAGTCGCAGCGGGGGGGCCGGGTTCTTC
>TRBJ2-1|TRBV7-9|.|.
CASSLVGASNEQFF
TGTGCCAGCAGCTTAGTGGGGGCGAGCAATGAGCAGTTCTTC
>TRBJ1-2|TRBV11-2|few|TRBD1
CASSGQGGGYTF
TGTGCCAGCAGCGGACAGGGAGGCGGCTACACCTTC